This is a list of T cell receptor beta chains from one sample in a study of blood T cell repertoires in COVID-19. Assay used: immunoSEQ multiplex PCR; TCRdb lists only in-frame clones, some missing. The sample lists around 400,000 clones, about 87% occurring once. Specimen: peripheral blood. The origin of the receptors is an older woman with COVID-19, enrolled during active disease. Both conserved end residues are part of each CDR3. D genes are given only for firm matches. The size of a clone is reported for some rows only, either as once, few or many, or as a class for expanded clones.

V gene,clone size,D gene,CDR3 length,J gene,CDR3 DNA,CDR3 protein
TRBV28,-,-,16,TRBJ2-2,TGTGCCAGCAGTTACCCCTGGGGGGCGAACACCGGGGAGCTGTTTTTT,CASSYPWGANTGELFF
TRBV5-6,-,TRBD1,15,TRBJ2-1,TGTGCCAGCAGCGGTACAGGGGGCGGGTACAATGAGCAGTTCTTC,CASSGTGGGYNEQFF
TRBV5-6,once,-,17,TRBJ2-1,TGTGCCAGCAGCTTGGTAGCCAGCGGCCTCTCCTACAATGAGCAGTTCTTC,CASSLVASGLSYNEQFF
TRBV5-1,-,-,14,TRBJ1-2,TGCGCCAGCAGCAGCAGGGGCGAAAACTATGGCTACACCTTC,CASSSRGENYGYTF
TRBV20-1,once,-,11,TRBJ2-7,TGCAGTGCTAGAGACTCTGTAGAGCAGTACTTC,CSARDSVEQYF
TRBV6-5,-,-,14,TRBJ1-2,TGTGCCAGCAGTACAAACCCGGAGGGATATGGCTACACCTTC,CASSTNPEGYGYTF
TRBV16,-,-,16,TRBJ1-2,TGTGCCAGCAGCCAATCAGCGGGACAACTTAACTATGGCTACACCTTC,CASSQSAGQLNYGYTF
TRBV2,-,TRBD1,15,TRBJ1-1,TGTGCCAGCAGGCCCCCGGGACAGGGTATGACTGAAGCTTTCTTT,CASRPPGQGMTEAFF
TRBV28,-,-,14,TRBJ2-1,TGTGCCAGCAGCCCACTCCGGGGGTACAATGAGCAGTTCTTC,CASSPLRGYNEQFF
TRBV6-5,-,-,15,TRBJ2-7,TGTGCCAGCAGTTACTCTTCGACAGGAGTTTACGAGCAGTACTTC,CASSYSSTGVYEQYF
TRBV3-1/TRBV3-2,-,TRBD2,18,TRBJ2-1,TGTGCCAGCAGCCAAGAACGGCGCGGGGGGGGATCCTACAATGAGCAGTTCTTC,CASSQERRGGGSYNEQFF
TRBV18,-,-,13,TRBJ2-5,TGTGCCAGCTCCCTAGGACAGCAAGAGACCCAGTACTTC,CASSLGQQETQYF
TRBV18,-,-,13,TRBJ1-1,TGTGCCAGCTCACCGGTTAAGATAGCTGAAGCTTTCTTT,CASSPVKIAEAFF
TRBV19,-,TRBD1,16,TRBJ2-1,TGTGCCAGTAGTATCTTAAGAAGACAGGGGGAAAATGAGCAGTTCTTC,CASSILRRQGENEQFF
TRBV25-1,-,-,13,TRBJ1-2,TGTGCCAGCAGTTCTGCGGGGGGGTATGGCTACACCTTC,CASSSAGGYGYTF
TRBV19,few,-,15,TRBJ1-3,TGTGCCAGTAACACTCGGAGGGAACGAAGAAACACCATATATTTT,CASNTRRERRNTIYF
TRBV3-1/TRBV3-2,-,-,14,TRBJ1-2,TGTGCCAGCAGCGATACTCGACAGAGCTATGGCTACACCTTC,CASSDTRQSYGYTF
TRBV9,once,-,16,TRBJ2-1,TGTGCCAGCAGCGCAAGGACACCTTCCACCTACAATGAGCAGTTCTTC,CASSARTPSTYNEQFF
TRBV18,-,-,14,TRBJ1-1,TGTGCCAGCTCACCACCCGGGGGAAGGACTGAAGCTTTCTTT,CASSPPGGRTEAFF
TRBV2,-,-,13,TRBJ1-3,TGTGCCAGCACGAGGGACTCTGGAAACACCATATATTTT,CASTRDSGNTIYF
TRBV5-1,-,-,14,TRBJ1-4,TGCGCCAGCAGCTTGGGAGGGATGGGTGAAAAACTGTTTTTT,CASSLGGMGEKLFF
TRBV5-1,-,-,14,TRBJ1-1,TGCGCCACCTCAATGGATGCGGGGAACACTGAAGCTTTCTTT,CATSMDAGNTEAFF
TRBV12-3/TRBV12-4,once,-,13,TRBJ2-3,TGTGCCAGCAGTTTGAGGATTTCAGATACGCAGTATTTT,CASSLRISDTQYF
TRBV11-3,-,-,13,TRBJ2-1,TGTGCCAGCAGCTTAGTCCGTGACAATGAGCAGTTCTTC,CASSLVRDNEQFF
TRBV7-8,few,-,15,TRBJ2-7,TGTGCCAGCAGCTTTTTACAGCTAAGCTCCTACGAGCAGTACTTC,CASSFLQLSSYEQYF
TRBV3-1/TRBV3-2,-,-,15,TRBJ2-6,TGTGCCAGCAGTCAGCAGGGTGCTGGGGCCAACGTCCTGACTTTC,CASSQQGAGANVLTF
TRBV28,-,-,15,TRBJ1-5,TGTGCCAGCAACCCCACGGGGGGCCGCAATCAGCCCCAGCATTTT,CASNPTGGRNQPQHF
TRBV4-1,-,TRBD2,15,TRBJ2-1,TGCGCCAGCAGCCCTAGCGGGTCTTCCTACAATGAGCAGTTCTTC,CASSPSGSSYNEQFF
TRBV24-1,-,TRBD1,17,TRBJ2-2,TGTGCCACCAGTGACCCAGGACAGGGAGGTGTGACCGGGGAGCTGTTTTTT,CATSDPGQGGVTGELFF
TRBV5-6,-,TRBD1,15,TRBJ1-6,TGTGCCAGCAGCTGGAAACAGGGGACTAATTCACCCCTCCACTTT,CASSWKQGTNSPLHF
TRBV18,-,TRBD1,15,TRBJ2-7,TGTGCCAGCTCAAGACCGGGACAGGGGCTCAACGAGCAGTACTTC,CASSRPGQGLNEQYF
TRBV20-1,-,TRBD2,10,TRBJ2-5,TGCAGTGGACTAGCCGGGACCCAGTACTTC,CSGLAGTQYF
TRBV28,-,-,15,TRBJ2-5,TGTGCCAGCAGTTTATTAGAGGGTGCGAAAGAGACCCAGTACTTC,CASSLLEGAKETQYF
TRBV6-5,-,-,12,TRBJ2-7,TGTGCCAGCAGGGTCGGACTCTACGAGCAGTACTTC,CASRVGLYEQYF
TRBV27,-,-,16,TRBJ1-3,TGTGCCAGCGGGATCCTTGGGACGGCTGGAGGGAACACCATATATTTT,CASGILGTAGGNTIYF
TRBV5-1,-,-,14,TRBJ1-1,TGCGCCAGCAGTCTACAGGGAACGAACACTGAAGCTTTCTTT,CASSLQGTNTEAFF
TRBV18,once,TRBD2,18,TRBJ2-7,TGTGCCAGCTCACTAACTCTCGAACTAGCGGGGAACGGCTACGAGCAGTACTTC,CASSLTLELAGNGYEQYF
TRBV5-1,-,-,13,TRBJ2-2,TGCGCCAGCAGCTTTAAGAACACCGGGGAGCTGTTTTTT,CASSFKNTGELFF
TRBV6-6,-,-,14,TRBJ2-2,TGTGCCAGCAGCCAGATTGAGGACACCGGGGAGCTGTTTTTT,CASSQIEDTGELFF
TRBV9,-,TRBD1,15,TRBJ1-2,TGTGCCAGCAGCGTAGGAGGACAGGCGACCTATGGCTACACCTTC,CASSVGGQATYGYTF
TRBV7-3,-,-,16,TRBJ2-5,TGTGCCAGCAGCTTAACGTATCGGGGGTACCAAGAGACCCAGTACTTC,CASSLTYRGYQETQYF
TRBV24-1,-,TRBD1,16,TRBJ1-2,TGTGCCACCAGTGATTCAAGACAGGGGGATTCTATGGACTACACCTTC,CATSDSRQGDSMDYTF
TRBV12-3/TRBV12-4,-,-,11,TRBJ1-1,TGTGCCAGCAGGCAGCGAGGTAAAGCTTTCTTT,CASRQRGKAFF
TRBV19,-,-,17,TRBJ1-4,TGTGCCAGTAGTACCGCGAGGGAGGGTACAACTAATGAAAAACTGTTTTTT,CASSTAREGTTNEKLFF
TRBV6-5,few,-,14,TRBJ1-6,TGTGCCAGCAGTTCCGCGCGGTCCTATTCACCCCTCCACTTT,CASSSARSYSPLHF
TRBV6-5,-,-,12,TRBJ1-1,TGTGCCAGCAGCATACGTGGAGCTGAAGCTTTCTTT,CASSIRGAEAFF
TRBV5-4,-,TRBD1,13,TRBJ1-5,TGTGCCAGCAGCGCCGACAGGGGTCAGCCCCAGCATTTT,CASSADRGQPQHF
TRBV19,-,-,15,TRBJ1-2,TGTGCCAGTAGTTCGCAAGGGGCGGCTCCCTATGGCTACACCTTC,CASSSQGAAPYGYTF
TRBV4-2,-,-,15,TRBJ2-3,TGTGCCAGCAGCCAAGACCAGGGCCGAAGGGATACGCAGTATTTT,CASSQDQGRRDTQYF
TRBV5-1,-,TRBD1,14,TRBJ2-7,TGCGCCAGCAGACGTCAGGGGGCCTCCTACGAGCAGTACTTC,CASRRQGASYEQYF
TRBV7-9,-,-,17,TRBJ1-3,TGTGCCAGCAGCCCCCCATCAGGGACTATCTCTGGAAACACCATATATTTT,CASSPPSGTISGNTIYF
TRBV5-1,-,-,14,TRBJ2-7,TGCGCCAGCAGCTTGGCCCAGACTAGTGGCGAGCAGTACTTC,CASSLAQTSGEQYF
TRBV5-5,many,-,16,TRBJ1-3,TGTGCCAGCAGCTTGCCCGGGGATGTCTCTGGAAACACCATATATTTT,CASSLPGDVSGNTIYF
TRBV11-3,-,TRBD1,15,TRBJ2-2,TGTGCCAGCAGCCAGGGGGAAGGTGATACCGGGGAGCTGTTTTTT,CASSQGEGDTGELFF